These 28 T cell receptor beta chains were all obtained from the same sample, sequenced in a study of T cell repertoires in cytomegalovirus infection. One entry per CDR3 protein, called by TCRdb with MiXCR from the reads. The table includes about 450,000 distinct CDR3 sequences, 30% to 40% detected once. The sample was PBMCs. The receptors were gathered from a human donor in good health (CMV status not recorded). Some clones in this sample may be carry-over from other donors' samples.

This clonotype was counted at least ten times. The CDR3 loop is CASSLVPASPLHF. CDR3 in DNA: TGTGCCAGCAGCTTAGTCCCGGCGTCACCCCTCCACTTT. V usage is TRBV7-2 and J usage is TRBJ1-6; no clear D. V lost 1 base and J 10 bases, leaving 8 bases between the germline ends. CDR1 is SGHTA and CDR2 is FQGNSA in the germline V gene. This CDR3 spans 13 amino acids.

In its sample, this clonotype was seen a few times. The V call is TRBV7-9, the J call TRBJ2-1; maybe TRBD2 (6 bases). CDR1 is SEHNR and CDR2 is FQNEAQ in the germline V gene (reference sequence). The CDR3 is made up of 16 amino acids. Trimming stripped 6 bases from V and 5 bases from J, with 20 bases between. CDR3 loop: CASRLHLEGPHNEQFF. DNA for the CDR3: TGTGCCAGCAGACTACATTTGGAGGGGCCGCACAATGAGCAGTTCTTC. Full variable domain (remainder filled in from reference TRBV7-9 and TRBJ2-1): DTGVSQNPRHKITKRGQNVTFRCDPISEHNRLYWYRQTLGQGPEFLTYFQNEAQLEKSRLLSDRFSAERPKGSFSTLEIQRTEQGDSAMYLCASRLHLEGPHNEQFFGPGTRLTVL.

This clonotype came up many times. This chain links TRBV7-8 with TRBJ2-7; D is uncertain. From germline, CDR1 is SGHVS and CDR2 FQNEAQ. Trimming removed 5 bases from V and 0 bases from J, with 11 bases in between. The CDR3 sequence is 14 residues long. CDR3 DNA sequence: TGTGCCAGCAGCCCCCGTTCCCCCTCCTACGAGCAGTACTTC. This gives the protein CASSPRSPSYEQYF.

This clonotype was found a few times. The V call is TRBV6-1, the J call TRBJ1-2; D unclear. CDR3 length: 13 amino acids. Trimming shortened V by 6 bases and J by 3 bases, and 11 bases separated the two germline ends. The germline V gene has CDR1 MNHNS and CDR2 SASEGT. This CDR3 reads CASSAVADYGYTF. DNA for the CDR3: TGTGCCAGCAGCGCGGTCGCAGACTATGGCTACACCTTC.

The J gene is TRBJ2-7, the V gene TRBV11-2; D not resolved. V was pared by 1 base and J by 5 bases, with 12 bases between. Germline V gives CDR1 SGHAT, CDR2 FQNNGV. CDR3 size: 14 residues. The CDR3 reads CASSLGFPGDEQYF. DNA for the CDR3: TGTGCCAGCAGCTTAGGGTTTCCGGGCGACGAGCAGTACTTC.

The CDR3 sequence is CSARVGGHPSSGANVLTF. The CDR3 coding sequence is TGCAGTGCTAGAGTAGGGGGACATCCTTCCTCTGGGGCCAACGTCCTGACTTTC. The chain recombines TRBV20-1 with TRBJ2-6, with a weak D call TRBD1 (6 bases). Germline V gene lookup returns CDR1 DFQATT and CDR2 SNEGSKA (reference sequence). The CDR3 spans 18 residues. V lost 1 base and J 0 bases, leaving 16 bases between the germline ends.

This clonotype was seen a handful of times. The V gene is TRBV14, the J gene TRBJ1-1; 9 bases map to TRBD1. The CDR3 consists of 15 residues. V gave up 4 bases and J gave up 4 bases; unmatched junction bases: 7. Germline-derived CDR1 and CDR2 are SGHDN and FVKESK. The DNA for the CDR3 is TGTGCCAGCAGCCTATCCGGGACAGGGAGCACTGAAGCTTTCTTT. Residues: CASSLSGTGSTEAFF.

This clonotype was recorded many times. The J gene is TRBJ2-7, the V gene TRBV12-3 or TRBV12-4; the D gene could be TRBD1 or TRBD2 (6 bases each). The CDR3 has 13 residues. The ends were cut back, 6 bases at V and 3 bases at J, with 12 bases in the middle. CDR3 in DNA: TGTGCCAGCAGCGGGGGCCTCCACTACGAGCAGTACTTC. Protein product: CASSGGLHYEQYF.

Concerning this clonotype itself: Its ends do not fully match the called genes, so a read error is possible. This sequence joins TRBV2 and TRBJ1-1; no definite D call. Per the germline V gene, CDR1 is SNHLY and CDR2 is FYNNEI. This CDR3 is 13 amino acids long. The CDR3 DNA sequence: TGTGCCAGCATGGGAGGTAGGCGCACTGAAGATTTCTTT. It translates to CASMGGRRTEDFF. Supplemented by reference TRBV2 and TRBJ1-1, the full variable domain reads EPEVTQTPSHQVTQMGQEVILRCVPISNHLYFYWYRQILGQKVEFLVSFYNNEISEKSEIFDDQFSVERPDGSNFTLKIRSTKLEDSAMYFCASMGGRRTEDFFGQGTRLTVV.

The rearrangement joins TRBV3-1 to TRBJ2-5; 9 nucleotides match TRBD1. Germline CDR1 is LGHDT and CDR2 is YNNKEL (reference sequence). V gave up 5 bases and J gave up 4 bases; unmatched junction bases: 5. The CDR3 spans 14 residues. CDR3 in DNA: TGTGCCAGCAGCGACGGACAGGGGCGAGAGACCCAGTACTTC. Its translation: CASSDGQGRETQYF.

This clonotype has just one count. V is TRBV29-1 and J is TRBJ2-1, with 7 bases that match TRBD1. The CDR3 length is 14 residues. Looked up from germline, CDR1 is SQVTM and CDR2 is ANQGSEA. The J segment lost 1 base and the V segment lost 6 bases, leaving 6 bases of the junction unmatched. CDR3 DNA sequence: TGCAGCGTGAACAGGGGCCTTTCCTACAATGAGCAGTTCTTC. This codes for CSVNRGLSYNEQFF.

The genes are TRBV11-2 and TRBJ1-1; D gene uncertain. CDR1 and CDR2 (germline): SGHAT, FQNNGV. With 0 bases removed from V and 7 bases from J, the gap between germline ends came to 6 bases. The CDR3 consists of 12 residues. For the CDR3, the DNA is TGTGCCAGCAGCTTAGAGACCCTTGAAGCTTTCTTT. It yields the protein CASSLETLEAFF.

This clonotype was seen many times. The chain carries TRBV7-8 and TRBJ2-7; 8 bases are a match to TRBD1. J lost 2 bases, V lost 4 bases, and 7 bases had no gene match. This CDR3 is 15 amino acids long. Germline V lookup: CDR1 SGHVS, CDR2 FQNEAQ. The chain's CDR3 is CASSSRTGSTYEQYF. CDR3 bases: TGTGCCAGCAGCTCCCGGACAGGGAGCACCTACGAGCAGTACTTC.

The chain links TRBV6-1 to TRBJ2-1, with D unclear. Trimming stripped 4 bases from V and 5 bases from J, with 3 bases between. The CDR3 extends over 11 amino acids. Germline V CDR1 and CDR2: MNHNS, SASEGT. The DNA for the CDR3 is TGTGCCAGCAGTGGGAACAATGAGCAGTTCTTC. It encodes CASSGNNEQFF.

The chain uses TRBV7-9 and TRBJ2-3; 7 nucleotides align to TRBD2. Trimming removed 5 bases from V and 13 bases from J; junction bases left unmatched: 12. The CDR3 is 13 amino acids. Germline V gene data show CDR1 as SEHNR and CDR2 as FQNEAQ (reference sequence). The CDR3 is CASSPGPRGGEYF. For the CDR3, the DNA is TGTGCCAGCAGCCCCGGGCCCCGGGGAGGGGAGTATTTT.

This clonotype was seen a few times. This rearrangement joins TRBV11-2 to TRBJ1-4, with 8 bases lining up with TRBD1. Unmatched junction bases numbered 12, after V lost 2 bases and J lost 7 bases. The CDR3 loop spans 17 amino acids. Germline values: CDR1 SGHAT, CDR2 FQNNGV. The CDR3 reads CASSLTIGTGGGEKLFF. The CDR3 coding sequence is TGTGCCAGCAGCTTAACGATTGGTACAGGGGGGGGTGAAAAACTGTTTTTT.

V usage is TRBV7-2 and J usage is TRBJ2-5; perhaps TRBD1 as D (6 bases). Germline-derived CDR1 and CDR2 are SGHTA and FQGNSA. CDR3 length equals 15 residues. Trimming cost V 1 base and J 4 bases, with 13 bases left between them. The CDR3 nucleotides are TGTGCCAGCAGCTTAGATGCAGGGGCGGGAGAGACCCAGTACTTC. Translating gives CASSLDAGAGETQYF.

The chain uses TRBV19 and TRBJ2-7; D ambiguous. CDR1 is LNHDA and CDR2 is SQIVND in the germline V gene (reference sequence). The ends were cut back, 5 bases at V and 2 bases at J, with 13 bases in the middle. This CDR3 has 14 amino acids. CDR3 amino acids: CASSERTPTYEQYF. CDR3 in DNA: TGTGCCAGTAGTGAACGGACGCCGACCTACGAGCAGTACTTC.

CDR3 sequence reads: CASSLSVYEQYF. The CDR3 nucleotides read TGTGCCAGCAGTTTAAGTGTCTACGAGCAGTACTTC. The rearrangement uses TRBV12-3 or TRBV12-4 and TRBJ2-7; D remains ambiguous. This CDR3 comprises 12 residues. Trimming shortened V by 2 bases and J by 3 bases, and 5 bases separated the two germline ends.

In its sample, this clonotype was seen a few times. This chain links TRBV10-3 with TRBJ2-1, with 10 bases that match TRBD2. V lost 3 bases and J lost 5; bases outside the gene matches: 10. The germline CDR1 and CDR2 sequences are ENHRY and SYGVKD. CDR3 length: 17 residues. The CDR3 is CAISDPVAGTSDNEQFF. CDR3 bases: TGTGCCATCAGTGACCCGGTCGCCGGGACTAGCGACAATGAGCAGTTCTTC.

The chain is built from TRBV19 and TRBJ2-2, with 9 bases identical to TRBD1. CDR1 LNHDA and CDR2 SQIVND come from the germline V gene (reference sequence). J was trimmed by 3 bases and V by 5 bases; bases with no gene match: 7. There are 16 residues in the CDR3. CDR3 nucleotide sequence: TGTGCCAGTAGTCCCGGGACAGGGTGGGACACCGGGGAGCTGTTTTTT. It translates to CASSPGTGWDTGELFF.

In this sample, this clonotype turned up a few times. V gene TRBV20-1 combines with J gene TRBJ2-2; D perhaps matches TRBD2 (6 bases). The CDR3 runs to 14 residues. Germline V CDR1 and CDR2: DFQATT, SNEGSKA (reference sequence). V was pared by 5 bases and J by 1 base, with 11 bases between. This chain's CDR3 is CSAAMGGNTGELFF. The CDR3 DNA sequence: TGCAGTGCTGCGATGGGGGGGAACACCGGGGAGCTGTTTTTT.

This clonotype was observed at least ten times. This chain connects TRBV7-9 to TRBJ1-5; tentative D call: TRBD1 (6 bases). V lost 1 base and J 7 bases, leaving 14 bases between the germline ends. The germline CDR1 and CDR2 sequences are SEHNR and FQNEAQ (reference sequence). The CDR3 totals 15 residues. This CDR3 reads CASSLVVGGGQPQHF. The CDR3 DNA reads as TGTGCCAGCAGCTTAGTAGTTGGGGGGGGCCAGCCCCAGCATTTT.

This chain joins TRBV10-3 and TRBJ2-7; D tentatively reads TRBD1 or TRBD2 (6 bases each). The V end lost 0 bases, the J end lost 1 base, and 10 bases lay between the germline ends. CDR3 length equals 15 residues. CDR1 and CDR2 from the germline V gene are ENHRY and SYGVKD. CDR3 region: CAISESGGASYEQYF. DNA for the CDR3: TGTGCCATCAGTGAGTCCGGGGGCGCATCCTACGAGCAGTACTTC.

For this clonotype: A read error is likely, as this CDR3 ends without the conserved phenylalanine or tryptophan. The chain combines TRBV6-6 with TRBJ2-3, with a weak D call TRBD1 (5 bases). This CDR3 has 14 amino acids. V lost 4 bases to trimming and J lost 2 bases, with 10 bases between them. The germline gives CDR1 MNHNY, CDR2 SVGAGI (reference sequence). The CDR3 protein is CASSLQEATDTQYL. For the CDR3, the DNA is TGTGCCAGCAGTTTACAGGAAGCCACAGATACGCAGTATTTG.

This chain uses TRBV19 with TRBJ1-1, with TRBD1 matching over 9 bases. The V and J ends lost 10 bases and 6 bases, in that order; junction bases with no gene match: 12. The CDR3 sequence is 14 residues long. CDR1 and CDR2 from the germline V gene are LNHDA and SQIVND (reference sequence). The CDR3 loop is CATSTGGRFAEAFF. The CDR3 nucleotides are TGTGCCACCTCGACAGGGGGGCGATTCGCTGAAGCTTTCTTT.

The CDR3 DNA is TGCGCCAGCAGCCAAGGGAAGGGACAGGGTAGTGAAAAACTGTTTTTT. Translated: CASSQGKGQGSEKLFF. The chain couples TRBV4-3 to TRBJ1-4; TRBD1 matches at 9 bases. From germline, CDR1 is LGHNA and CDR2 YSLEER. The V and J ends lost 1 base and 7 bases, in that order; junction bases with no gene match: 7. This CDR3 region has 16 residues.

The chain links TRBV7-2 to TRBJ1-2, with 7 bases matching TRBD1. Looked up from germline, CDR1 is SGHTA and CDR2 is FQGNSA. The CDR3 totals 15 residues. The ends lost 5 bases at V and 4 bases at J; junction bases unmatched: 10. The CDR3, as DNA: TGTGCCAGCAGCACCGGACAGGTGGGGACCTATGGCTACACCTTC. Its protein product is CASSTGQVGTYGYTF.